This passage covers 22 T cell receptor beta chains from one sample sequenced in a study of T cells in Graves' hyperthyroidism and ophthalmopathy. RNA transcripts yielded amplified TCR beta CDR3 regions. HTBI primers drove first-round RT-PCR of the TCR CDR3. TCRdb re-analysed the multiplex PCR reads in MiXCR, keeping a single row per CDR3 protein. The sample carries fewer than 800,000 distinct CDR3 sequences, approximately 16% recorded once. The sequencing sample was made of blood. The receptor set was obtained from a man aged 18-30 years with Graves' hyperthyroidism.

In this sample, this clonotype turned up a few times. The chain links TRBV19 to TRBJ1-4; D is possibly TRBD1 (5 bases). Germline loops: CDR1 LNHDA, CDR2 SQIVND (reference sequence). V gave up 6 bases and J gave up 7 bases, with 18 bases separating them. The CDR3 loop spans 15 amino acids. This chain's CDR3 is CASSPPGRDGEKLFF. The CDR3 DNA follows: TGTGCCAGTAGCCCACCCGGCAGGGACGGTGAAAAACTGTTTTTT.

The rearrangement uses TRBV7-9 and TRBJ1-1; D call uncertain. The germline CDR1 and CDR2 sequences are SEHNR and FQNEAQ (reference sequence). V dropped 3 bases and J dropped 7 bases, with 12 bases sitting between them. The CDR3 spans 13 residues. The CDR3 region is CASSFGGGNEAFF. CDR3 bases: TGTGCCAGCAGCTTTGGAGGAGGGAATGAAGCTTTCTTT.

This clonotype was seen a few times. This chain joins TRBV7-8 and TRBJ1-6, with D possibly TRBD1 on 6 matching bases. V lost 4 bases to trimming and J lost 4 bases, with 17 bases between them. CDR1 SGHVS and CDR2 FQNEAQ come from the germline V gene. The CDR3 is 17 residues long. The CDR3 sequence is CASSSEGGGRYNSPLHF. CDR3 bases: TGTGCCAGCAGCTCAGAGGGGGGAGGGAGATATAATTCACCCCTCCACTTT.

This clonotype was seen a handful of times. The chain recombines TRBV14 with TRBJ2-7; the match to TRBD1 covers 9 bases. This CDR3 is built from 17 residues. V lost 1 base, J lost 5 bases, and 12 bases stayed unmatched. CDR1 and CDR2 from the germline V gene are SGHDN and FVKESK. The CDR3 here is CASSQVVGTGIDHEQYF. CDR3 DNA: TGTGCCAGCAGCCAAGTTGTCGGGACAGGGATTGACCACGAGCAGTACTTC. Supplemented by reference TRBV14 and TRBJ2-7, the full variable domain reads EAGVTQFPSHSVIEKGQTVTLRCDPISGHDNLYWYRRVMGKEIKFLLHFVKESKQDESGMPNNRFLAERTGGTYSTLKVQPAELEDSGVYFCASSQVVGTGIDHEQYFGPGTRLTVT.

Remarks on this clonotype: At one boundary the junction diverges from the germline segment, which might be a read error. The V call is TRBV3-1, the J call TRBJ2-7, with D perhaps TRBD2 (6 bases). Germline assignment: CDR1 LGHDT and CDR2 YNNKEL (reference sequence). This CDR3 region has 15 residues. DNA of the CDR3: TGTGCCGGCAGCCAAGAAGGGGCGGGGACCTACGAGCAGTACTTC. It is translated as CAGSQEGAGTYEQYF.

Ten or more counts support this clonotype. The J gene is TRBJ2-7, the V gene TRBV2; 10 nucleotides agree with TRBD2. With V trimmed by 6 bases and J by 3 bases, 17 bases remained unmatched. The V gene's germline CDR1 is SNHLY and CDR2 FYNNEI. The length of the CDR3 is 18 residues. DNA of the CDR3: TGTGCCAGCAGGGAGCTAGCGGGAGACACATCCCCTAACTACGAGCAGTACTTC. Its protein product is CASRELAGDTSPNYEQYF.

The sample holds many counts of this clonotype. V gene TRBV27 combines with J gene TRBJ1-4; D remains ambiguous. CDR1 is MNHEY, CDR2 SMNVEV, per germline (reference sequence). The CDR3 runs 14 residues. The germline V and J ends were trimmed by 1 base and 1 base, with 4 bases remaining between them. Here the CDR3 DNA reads TGTGCCAGCAGTTTATTGGGAACTAATGAAAAACTGTTTTTT. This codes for CASSLLGTNEKLFF.

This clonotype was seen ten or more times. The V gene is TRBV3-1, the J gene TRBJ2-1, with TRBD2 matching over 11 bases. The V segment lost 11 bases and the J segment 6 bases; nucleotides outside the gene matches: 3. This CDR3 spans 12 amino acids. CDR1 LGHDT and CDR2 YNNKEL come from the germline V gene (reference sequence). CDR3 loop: CAVAGGGNEQFF. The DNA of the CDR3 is TGTGCCGTAGCGGGAGGGGGCAATGAGCAGTTCTTC.

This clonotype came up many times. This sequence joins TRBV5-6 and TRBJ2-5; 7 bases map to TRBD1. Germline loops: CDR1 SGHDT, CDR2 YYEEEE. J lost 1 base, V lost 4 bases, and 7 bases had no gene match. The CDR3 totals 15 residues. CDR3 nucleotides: TGTGCCAGCAGCGGAACGACAGGGATCCAAGAGACCCAGTACTTC. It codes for CASSGTTGIQETQYF.

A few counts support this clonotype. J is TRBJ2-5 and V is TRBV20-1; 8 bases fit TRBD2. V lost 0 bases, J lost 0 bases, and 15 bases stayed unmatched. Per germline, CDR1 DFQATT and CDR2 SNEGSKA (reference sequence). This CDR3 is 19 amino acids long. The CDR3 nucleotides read TGCAGTGCTAGAGATTACGTGTCGGCGGGGGGACTATACCAAGAGACCCAGTACTTC. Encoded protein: CSARDYVSAGGLYQETQYF.

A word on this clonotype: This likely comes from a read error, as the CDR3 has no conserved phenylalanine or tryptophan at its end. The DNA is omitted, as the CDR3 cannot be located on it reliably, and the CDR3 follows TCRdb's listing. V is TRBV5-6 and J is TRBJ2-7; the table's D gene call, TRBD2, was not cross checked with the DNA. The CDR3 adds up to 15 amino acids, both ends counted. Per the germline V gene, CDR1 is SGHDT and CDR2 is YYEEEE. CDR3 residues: CASSWWTSGIQRAVL.

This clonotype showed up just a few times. The CDR3 is CAISDRGMNTEAFF. In nucleotides, the CDR3 is TGTGCCATCAGTGACAGGGGCATGAACACTGAAGCTTTCTTT. The chain uses TRBV10-3 and TRBJ1-1, with D maybe TRBD1 (6 bases). The germline V and J ends were trimmed by 3 bases and 0 bases, with 8 bases remaining between them. The CDR3 sequence is 14 residues long. CDR1 and CDR2 from the germline V gene are ENHRY and SYGVKD.

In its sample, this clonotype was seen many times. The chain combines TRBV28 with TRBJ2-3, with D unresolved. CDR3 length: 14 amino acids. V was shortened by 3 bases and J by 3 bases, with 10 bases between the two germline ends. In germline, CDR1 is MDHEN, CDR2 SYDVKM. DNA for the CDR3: TGTGCCAGCAGTTTTGGCAGTTTTACAGATACGCAGTATTTT. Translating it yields CASSFGSFTDTQYF. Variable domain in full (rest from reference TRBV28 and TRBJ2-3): DVKVTQSSRYLVKRTGEKVFLECVQDMDHENMFWYRQDPGLGLRLIYFSYDVKMKEKGDIPEGYSVSREKKERFSLILESASTNQTSMYLCASSFGSFTDTQYFGPGTRLTVL.

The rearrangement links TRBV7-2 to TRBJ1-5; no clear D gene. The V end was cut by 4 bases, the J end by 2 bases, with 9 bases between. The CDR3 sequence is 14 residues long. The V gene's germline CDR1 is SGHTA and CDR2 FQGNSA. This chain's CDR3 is CASSSSYGNQPQHF. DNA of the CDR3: TGTGCCAGCAGCTCGAGTTACGGCAATCAGCCCCAGCATTTT.

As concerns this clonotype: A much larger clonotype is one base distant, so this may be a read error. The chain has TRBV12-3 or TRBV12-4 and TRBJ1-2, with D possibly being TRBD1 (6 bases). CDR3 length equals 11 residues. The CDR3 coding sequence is TGTGCCAGCAGCGGGGGCAATGGCTACGCCTTC. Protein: CASSGGNGYAF.

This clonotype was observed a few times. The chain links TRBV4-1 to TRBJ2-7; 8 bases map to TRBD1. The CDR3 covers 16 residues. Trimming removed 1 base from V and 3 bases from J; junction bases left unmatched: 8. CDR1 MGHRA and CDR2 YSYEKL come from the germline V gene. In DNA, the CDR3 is TGCGCCAGCAGCCAAGTTTTGTCAGGGGGCAACTACGAGCAGTACTTC. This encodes CASSQVLSGGNYEQYF.

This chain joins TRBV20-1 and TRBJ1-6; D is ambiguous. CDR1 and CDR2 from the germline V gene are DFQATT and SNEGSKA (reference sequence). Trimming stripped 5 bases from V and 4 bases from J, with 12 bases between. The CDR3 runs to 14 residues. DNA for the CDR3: TGCAGTGCTTGGGTCGGTGTATATAATTCACCCCTCCACTTT. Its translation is CSAWVGVYNSPLHF.

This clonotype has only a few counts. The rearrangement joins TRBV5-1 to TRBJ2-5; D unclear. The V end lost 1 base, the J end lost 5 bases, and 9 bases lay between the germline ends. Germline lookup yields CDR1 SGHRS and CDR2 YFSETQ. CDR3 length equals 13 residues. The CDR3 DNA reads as TGCGCCAGCAGCTTGATTTTGGGGGAGACCCAGTACTTC. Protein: CASSLILGETQYF.

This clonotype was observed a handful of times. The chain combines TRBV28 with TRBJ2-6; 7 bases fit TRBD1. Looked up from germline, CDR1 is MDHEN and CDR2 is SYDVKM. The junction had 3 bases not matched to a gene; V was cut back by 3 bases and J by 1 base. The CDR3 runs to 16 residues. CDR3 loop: CASSFLQGSGANVLTF. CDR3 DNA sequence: TGTGCCAGCAGTTTCTTACAGGGGTCTGGGGCCAACGTCCTGACTTTC.

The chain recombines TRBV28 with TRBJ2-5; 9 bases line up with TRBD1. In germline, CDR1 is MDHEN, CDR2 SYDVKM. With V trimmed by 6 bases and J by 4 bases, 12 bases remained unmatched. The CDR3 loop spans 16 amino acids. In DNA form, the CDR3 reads TGTGCCAGCAGGCTAACAGGGGGCACAGATCGAGAGACCCAGTACTTC. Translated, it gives CASRLTGGTDRETQYF.

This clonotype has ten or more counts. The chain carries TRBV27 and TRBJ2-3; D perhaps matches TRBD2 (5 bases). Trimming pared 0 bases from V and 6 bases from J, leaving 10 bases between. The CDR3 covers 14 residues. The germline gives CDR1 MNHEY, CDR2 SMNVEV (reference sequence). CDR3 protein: CASSLSRPGDTQYF. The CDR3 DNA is TGTGCCAGCAGTTTATCGAGGCCGGGGGATACGCAGTATTTT.

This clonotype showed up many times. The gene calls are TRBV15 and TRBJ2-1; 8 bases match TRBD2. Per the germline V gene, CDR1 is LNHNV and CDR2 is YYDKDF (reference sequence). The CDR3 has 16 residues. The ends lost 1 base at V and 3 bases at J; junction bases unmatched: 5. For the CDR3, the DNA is TGTGCCACCAGCAGAGGGCTAGCGGGCCGCTACAATGAGCAGTTCTTC. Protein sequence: CATSRGLAGRYNEQFF.